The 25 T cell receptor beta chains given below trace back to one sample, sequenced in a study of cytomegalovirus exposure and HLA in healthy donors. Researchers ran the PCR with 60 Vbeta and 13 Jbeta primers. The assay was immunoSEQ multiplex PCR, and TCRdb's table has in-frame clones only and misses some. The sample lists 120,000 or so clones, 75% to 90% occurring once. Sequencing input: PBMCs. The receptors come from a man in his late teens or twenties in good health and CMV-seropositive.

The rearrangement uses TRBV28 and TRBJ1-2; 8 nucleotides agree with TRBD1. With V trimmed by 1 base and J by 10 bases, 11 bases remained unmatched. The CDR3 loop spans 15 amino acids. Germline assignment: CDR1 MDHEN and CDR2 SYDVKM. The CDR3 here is CASSLSSRTGPDYTF. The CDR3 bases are TGTGCCAGCAGTTTATCGAGCCGGACAGGGCCCGACTACACCTTC.

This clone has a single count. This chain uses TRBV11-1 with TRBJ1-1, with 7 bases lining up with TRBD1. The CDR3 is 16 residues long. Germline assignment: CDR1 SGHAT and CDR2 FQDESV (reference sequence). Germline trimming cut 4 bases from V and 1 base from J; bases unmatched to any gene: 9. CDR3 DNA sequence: TGTGCCAGCAGCTCAGATAGGACAGGACAGAACACTGAAGCTTTCTTT. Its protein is CASSSDRTGQNTEAFF.

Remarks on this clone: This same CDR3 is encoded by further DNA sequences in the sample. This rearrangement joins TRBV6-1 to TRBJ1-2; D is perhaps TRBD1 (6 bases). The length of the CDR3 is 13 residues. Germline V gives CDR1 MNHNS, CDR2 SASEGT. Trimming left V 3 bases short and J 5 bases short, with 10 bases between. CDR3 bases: TGTGCCAGCAGTGAGACAGGCTCTTATGGCTACACCTTC. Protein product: CASSETGSYGYTF.

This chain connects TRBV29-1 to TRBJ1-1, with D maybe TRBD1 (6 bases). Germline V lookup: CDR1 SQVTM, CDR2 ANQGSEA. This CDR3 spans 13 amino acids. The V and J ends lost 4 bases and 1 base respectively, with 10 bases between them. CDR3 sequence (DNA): TGCAGCGTTGCCCTGGACAGGAACACTGAAGCTTTCTTT. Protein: CSVALDRNTEAFF.

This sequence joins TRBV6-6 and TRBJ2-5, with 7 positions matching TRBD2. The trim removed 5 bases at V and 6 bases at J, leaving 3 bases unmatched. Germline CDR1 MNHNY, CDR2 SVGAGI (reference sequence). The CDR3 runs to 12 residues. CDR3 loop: CASSSGEKTQYF. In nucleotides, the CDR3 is TGTGCCAGCAGTAGCGGGGAGAAGACCCAGTACTTC.

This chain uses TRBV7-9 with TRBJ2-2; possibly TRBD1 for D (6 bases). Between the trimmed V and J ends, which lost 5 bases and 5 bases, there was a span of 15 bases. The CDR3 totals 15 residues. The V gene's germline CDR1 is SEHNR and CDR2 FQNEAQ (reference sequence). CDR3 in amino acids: CASSGSGHWTGELFF. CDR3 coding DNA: TGTGCCAGCAGCGGATCGGGACACTGGACCGGGGAGCTGTTTTTT.

CDR3 DNA: TGTGCCAGCAGCAGGGACTTCAATCAGCCCCAGCATTTT. It translates to CASSRDFNQPQHF. The rearrangement uses TRBV7-9 and TRBJ1-5; weak D call: TRBD1 (5 bases). The V end was cut by 5 bases, the J end by 3 bases, with 8 bases between. The germline V gene has CDR1 SEHNR and CDR2 FQNEAQ (reference sequence). The CDR3 runs to 13 residues.

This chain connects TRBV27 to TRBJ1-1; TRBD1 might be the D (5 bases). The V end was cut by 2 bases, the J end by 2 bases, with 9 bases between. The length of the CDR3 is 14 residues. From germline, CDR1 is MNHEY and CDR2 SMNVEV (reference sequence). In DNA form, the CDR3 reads TGTGCCAGCAGTTTAGGGCAGGGAAACACTGAAGCTTTCTTT. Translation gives CASSLGQGNTEAFF.

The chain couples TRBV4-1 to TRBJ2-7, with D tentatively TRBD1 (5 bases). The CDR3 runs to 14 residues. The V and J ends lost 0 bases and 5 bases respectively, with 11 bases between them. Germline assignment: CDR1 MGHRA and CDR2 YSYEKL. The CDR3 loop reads CASSQDSIRDEQYF. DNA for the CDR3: TGCGCCAGCAGCCAAGATTCGATCAGGGACGAGCAGTACTTC.

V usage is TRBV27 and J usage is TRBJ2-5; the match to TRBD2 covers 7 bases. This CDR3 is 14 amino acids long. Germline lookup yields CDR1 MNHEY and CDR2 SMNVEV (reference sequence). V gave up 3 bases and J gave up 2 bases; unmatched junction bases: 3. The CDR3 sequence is CASSLQGGQETQYF. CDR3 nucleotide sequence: TGTGCCAGCAGTTTGCAGGGAGGGCAAGAGACCCAGTACTTC.

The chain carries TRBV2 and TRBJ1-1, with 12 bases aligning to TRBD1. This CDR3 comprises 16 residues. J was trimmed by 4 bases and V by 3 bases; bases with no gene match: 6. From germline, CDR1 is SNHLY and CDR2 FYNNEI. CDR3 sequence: CASSEGDRGPPTEAFF. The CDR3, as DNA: TGTGCCAGCAGTGAGGGGGACAGGGGGCCACCCACTGAAGCTTTCTTT.

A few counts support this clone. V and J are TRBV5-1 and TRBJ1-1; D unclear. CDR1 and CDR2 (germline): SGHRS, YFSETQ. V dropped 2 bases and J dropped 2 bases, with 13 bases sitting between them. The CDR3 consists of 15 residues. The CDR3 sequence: CASSFSPGANTEAFF. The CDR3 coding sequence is TGCGCCAGCAGCTTTTCGCCCGGAGCCAACACTGAAGCTTTCTTT.

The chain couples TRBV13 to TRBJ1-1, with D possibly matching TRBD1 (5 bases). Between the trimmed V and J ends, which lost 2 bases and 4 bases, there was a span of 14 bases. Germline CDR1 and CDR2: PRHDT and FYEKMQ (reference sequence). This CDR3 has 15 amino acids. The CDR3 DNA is TGTGCCAGCAGCTTAACTTGGGGGGGTTTCACTGAAGCTTTCTTT. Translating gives CASSLTWGGFTEAFF.

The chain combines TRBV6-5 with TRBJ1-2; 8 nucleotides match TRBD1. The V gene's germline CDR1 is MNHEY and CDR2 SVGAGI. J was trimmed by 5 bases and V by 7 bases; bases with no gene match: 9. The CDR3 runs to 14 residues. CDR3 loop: CASKTGGLPYGYTF. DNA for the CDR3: TGTGCCAGCAAAACAGGGGGGCTACCGTATGGCTACACCTTC.

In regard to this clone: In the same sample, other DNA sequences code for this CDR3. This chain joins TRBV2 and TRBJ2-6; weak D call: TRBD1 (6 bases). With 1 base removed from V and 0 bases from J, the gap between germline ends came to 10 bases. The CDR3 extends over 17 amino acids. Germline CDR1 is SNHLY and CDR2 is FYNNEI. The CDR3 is CASSEGRGYSGANVLTF. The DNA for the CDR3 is TGTGCCAGCAGTGAAGGTAGGGGGTACTCTGGGGCCAACGTCCTGACTTTC.

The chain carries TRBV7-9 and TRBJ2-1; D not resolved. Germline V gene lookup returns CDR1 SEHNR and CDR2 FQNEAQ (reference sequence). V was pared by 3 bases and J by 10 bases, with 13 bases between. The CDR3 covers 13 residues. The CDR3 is CASSLTLAEEQFF. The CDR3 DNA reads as TGTGCCAGCAGCTTGACCCTGGCGGAGGAGCAGTTCTTC.

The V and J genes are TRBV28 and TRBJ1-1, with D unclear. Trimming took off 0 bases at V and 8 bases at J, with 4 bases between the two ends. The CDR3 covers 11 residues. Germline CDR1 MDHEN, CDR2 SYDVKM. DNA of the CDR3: TGTGCCAGCAGTTTATGGAGGGAAGCTTTCTTT. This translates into CASSLWREAFF.

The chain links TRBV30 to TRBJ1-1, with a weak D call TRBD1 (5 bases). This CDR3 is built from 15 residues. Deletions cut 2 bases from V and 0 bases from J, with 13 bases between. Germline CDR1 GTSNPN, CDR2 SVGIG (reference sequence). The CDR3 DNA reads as TGTGCCTGGAGTAAGGGCAGCAGGGTGAACACTGAAGCTTTCTTT. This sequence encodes CAWSKGSRVNTEAFF.

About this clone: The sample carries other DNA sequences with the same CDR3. The CDR3 spells CASSLRGYTF. The CDR3 bases are TGTGCCAGCAGCTTAAGGGGTTACACCTTC. The chain carries TRBV7-9 and TRBJ1-2; perhaps TRBD1 as D (5 bases). Looked up from germline, CDR1 is SEHNR and CDR2 is FQNEAQ (reference sequence). V shed 2 bases and J shed 11 bases, with 6 bases lying between them. There are 10 residues in the CDR3.

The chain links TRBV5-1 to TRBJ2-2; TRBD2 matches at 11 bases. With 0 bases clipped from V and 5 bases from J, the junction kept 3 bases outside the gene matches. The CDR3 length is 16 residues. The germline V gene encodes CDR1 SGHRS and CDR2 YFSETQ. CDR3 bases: TGCGCCAGCAGCTTGGTCCCTAGCGGGGGGACCGGGGAGCTGTTTTTT. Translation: CASSLVPSGGTGELFF. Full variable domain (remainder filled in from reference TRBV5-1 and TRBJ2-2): KAGVTQTPRYLIKTRGQQVTLSCSPISGHRSVSWYQQTPGQGLQFLFEYFSETQRNKGNFPGRFSGRQFSNSRSEMNVSTLELGDSALYLCASSLVPSGGTGELFFGEGSRLTVL.

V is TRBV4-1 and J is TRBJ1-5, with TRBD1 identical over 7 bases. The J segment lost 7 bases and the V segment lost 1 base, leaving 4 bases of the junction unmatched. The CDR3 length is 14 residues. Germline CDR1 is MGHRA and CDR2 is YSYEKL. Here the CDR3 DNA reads TGCGCCAGCAGCCAAGGTACAGGGGTGCAGCCCCAGCATTTT. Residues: CASSQGTGVQPQHF.

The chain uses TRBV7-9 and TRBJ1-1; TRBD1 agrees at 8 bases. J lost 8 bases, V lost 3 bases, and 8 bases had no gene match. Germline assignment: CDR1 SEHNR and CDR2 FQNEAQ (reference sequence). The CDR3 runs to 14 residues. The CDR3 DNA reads TGTGCCAGCAGCTTGAATTCCGGGACAGGAGAAGCTTTCTTT. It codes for CASSLNSGTGEAFF.

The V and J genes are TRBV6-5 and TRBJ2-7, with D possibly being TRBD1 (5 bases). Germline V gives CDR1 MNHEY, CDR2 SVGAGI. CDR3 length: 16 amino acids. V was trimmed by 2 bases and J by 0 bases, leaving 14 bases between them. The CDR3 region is CASSYKGLPLSYEQYF. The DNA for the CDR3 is TGTGCCAGCAGTTACAAGGGGCTTCCACTCTCCTACGAGCAGTACTTC.

The CDR3 DNA sequence: TGCGCCAGCAGTGGCCAGTCCAATGAGCAGTTCTTC. Translated, it gives CASSGQSNEQFF. This sequence joins TRBV10-1 and TRBJ2-1; D is ambiguous. The germline V gene encodes CDR1 WNHNN and CDR2 SYGVQD (reference sequence). This CDR3 contains 12 residues. The V end was cut by 4 bases, the J end by 6 bases, with 7 bases between.

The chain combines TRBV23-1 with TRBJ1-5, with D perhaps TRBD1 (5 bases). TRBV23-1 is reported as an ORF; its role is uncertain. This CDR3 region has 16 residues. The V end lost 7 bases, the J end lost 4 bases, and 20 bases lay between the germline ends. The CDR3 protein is CASNQRVGRENQPQHF. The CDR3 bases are TGCGCCAGCAACCAAAGGGTAGGCAGGGAAAATCAGCCCCAGCATTTT.